A single sample is the source of the 11 T cell receptor beta chains below, sequenced in a study of control samples from healthy donors and cancer patients. Clones were read by immunoSEQ multiplex PCR, and TCRdb kept only the in-frame ones, dropping some. The sample holds some 150,000 clones, 94% seen once. Sequencing was carried out using blood. The source of these receptors is a man aged 35-49 years in good health.

This clone appeared a single time. The genes are TRBV14 and TRBJ1-3; D is ambiguous. Germline lookup yields CDR1 SGHDN and CDR2 FVKESK. This CDR3 contains 15 residues. The V and J ends lost 4 bases and 0 bases respectively, with 10 bases between them. The CDR3 reads CASSPPWYSGNTIYF. CDR3 coding DNA: TGTGCCAGCAGCCCCCCTTGGTACTCTGGAAACACCATATATTTT. Looking up the rest from reference TRBV14 and TRBJ1-3 gives the full variable domain: EAGVTQFPSHSVIEKGQTVTLRCDPISGHDNLYWYRRVMGKEIKFLLHFVKESKQDESGMPNNRFLAERTGGTYSTLKVQPAELEDSGVYFCASSPPWYSGNTIYFGEGSWLTVV.

This chain connects TRBV5-1 to TRBJ1-5; D not certain. This CDR3 contains 14 residues. Trimming left V 2 bases short and J 0 bases short, with 6 bases between. CDR1 SGHRS and CDR2 YFSETQ come from the germline V gene. The CDR3: CASSFGDSNQPQHF. The CDR3 DNA follows: TGCGCCAGCAGCTTTGGAGATAGCAATCAGCCCCAGCATTTT.

The gene calls are TRBV9 and TRBJ2-5, with D possibly matching TRBD2 (9 bases). V was shortened by 0 bases and J by 4 bases, with 16 bases between the two germline ends. Germline CDR1 and CDR2: SGDLS and YYNGEE. This CDR3 has 16 amino acids. DNA of the CDR3: TGTGCCAGCAGCGTAGGGGCGGGAGGGACAGGAGAGACCCAGTACTTC. It encodes CASSVGAGGTGETQYF.

The rearrangement uses TRBV7-3 and TRBJ1-2, with 7 bases lining up with TRBD1. The trim removed 1 base at V and 6 bases at J, leaving 8 bases unmatched. Germline V gives CDR1 SGHTA, CDR2 FQGTGA. The CDR3 totals 15 residues. In nucleotides, the CDR3 is TGTGCCAGCAGCTTAATGGGAGGGGGCGGGAATGGCTACACCTTC. Its protein is CASSLMGGGGNGYTF.

The V and J genes are TRBV12-3 or TRBV12-4 and TRBJ1-2; D perhaps matches TRBD1 (6 bases). Trimming took off 1 base at V and 4 bases at J, with 7 bases between the two ends. This CDR3 contains 13 residues. This CDR3 reads CASSLVRGYGYTF. The DNA for the CDR3 is TGTGCCAGCAGTTTAGTCAGGGGCTATGGCTACACCTTC.

This sequence joins TRBV7-9 and TRBJ1-5; possibly TRBD1 for D (5 bases). The germline V gene encodes CDR1 SEHNR and CDR2 FQNEAQ (reference sequence). The CDR3 consists of 17 residues. V lost 1 base to trimming and J lost 1 base, with 14 bases between them. The CDR3 sequence: CASSLGSGTYSNQPQHF. The CDR3 coding sequence is TGTGCCAGCAGCTTAGGGTCCGGGACGTACAGCAATCAGCCCCAGCATTTT.

The chain carries TRBV29-1 and TRBJ1-2; TRBD1 matches at 8 bases. CDR3 length: 14 residues. Germline V gene sequence: CDR1 SQVTM, CDR2 ANQGSEA. V lost 7 bases and J lost 0; bases outside the gene matches: 7. The CDR3 coding sequence is TGCAGCGCTTGGACAGGGTATGCTAACTATGGCTACACCTTC. Its translation is CSAWTGYANYGYTF.

The genes are TRBV5-5 and TRBJ2-7; 10 nucleotides line up with TRBD1. CDR1 and CDR2 from the germline V gene are SGHKS and YYEKEE (reference sequence). V was pared by 4 bases and J by 5 bases, with 6 bases of the junction left unmatched. The CDR3 runs to 14 residues. CDR3 nucleotide sequence: TGTGCCAGCAGCCCCGGACAGGGGGTCCACGAGCAGTACTTC. It codes for CASSPGQGVHEQYF.

This rearrangement joins TRBV9 to TRBJ2-1; TRBD2 agrees at 9 bases. Germline lookup yields CDR1 SGDLS and CDR2 YYNGEE. Trimming cost V 0 bases and J 8 bases; bases outside gene matches: 9. The CDR3 extends over 16 amino acids. Here the CDR3 reads CASSVATAGGPYEQFF. CDR3 nucleotide sequence: TGTGCCAGCAGCGTAGCTACGGCGGGGGGGCCATATGAGCAGTTCTTC.

The chain is built from TRBV18 and TRBJ1-6; D is uncertain. V gave up 0 bases and J gave up 6 bases, with 12 bases separating them. The germline gives CDR1 KGHSH, CDR2 LQKENI. CDR3 size: 16 residues. CDR3 nucleotide sequence: TGTGCCAGCTCACCACCGTCCCGGGGAGGTAATTCACCCCTCCACTTT. Protein: CASSPPSRGGNSPLHF. Based on the CDR3 plus reference TRBV18 and TRBJ1-6, the full variable domain is NAGVMQNPRHLVRRRGQEARLRCSPMKGHSHVYWYRQLPEEGLKFMVYLQKENIIDESGMPKERFSAEFPKEGPSILRIQQVVRGDSAAYFCASSPPSRGGNSPLHFGNGTRLTVT.

The chain joins TRBV14 to TRBJ2-7; 10 bases are a match to TRBD2. The J segment lost 5 bases and the V segment lost 4 bases, leaving 11 bases of the junction unmatched. Germline V gene lookup returns CDR1 SGHDN and CDR2 FVKESK. This CDR3 spans 16 amino acids. The CDR3 nucleotides read TGTGCCAGCAGCCGCGACTTCGGGCTAGCGGGAGACGAGCAGTACTTC. Translated, it gives CASSRDFGLAGDEQYF.